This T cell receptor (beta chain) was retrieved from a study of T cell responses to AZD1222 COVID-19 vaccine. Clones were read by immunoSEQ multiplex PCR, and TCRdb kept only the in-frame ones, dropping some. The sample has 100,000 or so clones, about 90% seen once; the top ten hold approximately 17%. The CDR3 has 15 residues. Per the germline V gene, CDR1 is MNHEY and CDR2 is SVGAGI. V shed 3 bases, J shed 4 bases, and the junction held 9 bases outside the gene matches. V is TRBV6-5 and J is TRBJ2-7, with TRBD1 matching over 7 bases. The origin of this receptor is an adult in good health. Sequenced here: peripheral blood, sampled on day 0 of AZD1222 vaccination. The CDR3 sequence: CASSYRGQEQYEQYF. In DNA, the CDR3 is TGTGCCAGCAGTTATCGCGGACAGGAACAGTACGAGCAGTACTTC.